Following are 19 T cell receptor beta chains from one sample sequenced in a study of cytomegalovirus exposure and HLA in healthy donors. A multiplex PCR was run with 60 Vbeta primers and 13 Jbeta primers. Data came from immunoSEQ multiplex PCR; TCRdb stores just in-frame clones and leaves some out. Here the sample spans about 130,000 clones, under 85% being singletons. Sequenced sample: PBMCs. The receptors were gathered from a woman aged 45-60 years in good health and CMV-seropositive.

This chain links TRBV9 with TRBJ1-5; maybe TRBD1 (6 bases). This CDR3 comprises 14 residues. V was clipped by 3 bases and J by 7 bases, with 14 bases between them. Looked up from germline, CDR1 is SGDLS and CDR2 is YYNGEE. The CDR3 loop is CASSGGGFGQPQHF. The CDR3 nucleotides are TGTGCCAGCAGCGGAGGGGGTTTTGGGCAGCCCCAGCATTTT.

This sequence joins TRBV10-3 and TRBJ2-1; 8 bases are a match to TRBD1. Germline V lookup: CDR1 ENHRY, CDR2 SYGVKD. The CDR3 is 14 amino acids. V was clipped by 2 bases and J by 3 bases; unmatched bases: 0. CDR3 residues: CAISETGGYNEQFF. DNA of the CDR3: TGTGCCATCAGTGAGACAGGGGGCTACAATGAGCAGTTCTTC.

The gene calls are TRBV7-9 and TRBJ2-7, with 8 bases lining up with TRBD1. The CDR3 length is 14 residues. V was clipped by 5 bases and J by 4 bases; unmatched bases: 7. Germline V gives CDR1 SEHNR, CDR2 FQNEAQ (reference sequence). The CDR3 nucleotides are TGTGCCAGCAGCCGAAAGGACAGGGAGTACGAGCAGTACTTC. It yields the protein CASSRKDREYEQYF.

The chain is built from TRBV5-4 and TRBJ1-5; 11 positions match TRBD1. The V gene end was trimmed by 3 bases and the J gene end by 3 bases; junction bases not matched to a gene: 5. The CDR3 has 16 residues. Germline assignment: CDR1 SGHNT and CDR2 YYREEE (reference sequence). In DNA, the CDR3 is TGTGCCAGCAGCTCCGAGGGACAGGGGGACAATCAGCCCCAGCATTTT. Protein: CASSSEGQGDNQPQHF.

This clone was recorded only once. The genes are TRBV15 and TRBJ1-6; D unclear. This CDR3 contains 13 residues. Germline CDR1 is LNHNV and CDR2 is YYDKDF (reference sequence). Trimming removed 2 bases from V and 6 bases from J, with 5 bases in between. This CDR3 is CATSRRFNSPLHF. The CDR3 bases are TGTGCCACCAGCAGACGTTTTAATTCACCCCTCCACTTT. The full variable domain, completed using reference TRBV15 and TRBJ1-6, is DAMVIQNPRYQVTQFGKPVTLSCSQTLNHNVMYWYQQKSSQAPKLLFHYYDKDFNNEADTPDNFQSRRPNTSFCFLDIRSPGLGDTAMYLCATSRRFNSPLHFGNGTRLTVT.

This clone was seen once. This sequence joins TRBV14 and TRBJ1-6, with D unresolved. Germline loops: CDR1 SGHDN, CDR2 FVKESK. Trimming took 1 base from V and 10 from J, leaving 14 bases between them. The CDR3 runs to 15 residues. Here the CDR3 DNA reads TGTGCCAGCAGCCAAGGTTGGATGAGAGGCTCACCCCTCCACTTT. Protein product: CASSQGWMRGSPLHF.

The chain carries TRBV2 and TRBJ2-2; perhaps TRBD2 as D (6 bases). The V end lost 7 bases, the J end lost 1 base, and 10 bases lay between the germline ends. The germline CDR1 and CDR2 sequences are SNHLY and FYNNEI. This CDR3 comprises 14 residues. The CDR3 nucleotides are TGTGCCAGCAAAGGGGACTGGAACACCGGGGAGCTGTTTTTT. The encoded protein is CASKGDWNTGELFF. The whole variable domain, remainder taken from reference TRBV2 and TRBJ2-2, is EPEVTQTPSHQVTQMGQEVILRCVPISNHLYFYWYRQILGQKVEFLVSFYNNEISEKSEIFDDQFSVERPDGSNFTLKIRSTKLEDSAMYFCASKGDWNTGELFFGEGSRLTVL.

Written as DNA, the CDR3 is TGTGCCAGCAGCCCATGGGTTTGGGGCGGGGGCACTGAAGCTTTCTTT. This encodes CASSPWVWGGGTEAFF. V gene TRBV11-1 combines with J gene TRBJ1-1; a weak D match, TRBD1 (5 bases). CDR1 and CDR2 from the germline V gene are SGHAT and FQDESV (reference sequence). Trimming left V 5 bases short and J 4 bases short, with 20 bases between. The CDR3 runs to 16 residues.

This clone showed up just a few times. This rearrangement joins TRBV2 to TRBJ2-5; TRBD1 matches at 8 bases. The CDR3 is 15 amino acids. With V trimmed by 1 base and J by 5 bases, 6 bases remained unmatched. The V gene's germline CDR1 is SNHLY and CDR2 FYNNEI. CDR3 bases: TGTGCCAGCAGTGAAGTCTACAGGGGGTCGGAGACCCAGTACTTC. Protein sequence: CASSEVYRGSETQYF.

The CDR3 loop is CASSLSAGGPRDTQYF. The CDR3 nucleotides are TGTGCCAGCAGCTTATCAGCGGGGGGGCCGAGAGATACGCAGTATTTT. The chain links TRBV11-2 to TRBJ2-3; 10 nucleotides align to TRBD2. The CDR3 contains 16 residues. CDR1 SGHAT and CDR2 FQNNGV come from the germline V gene. V shed 2 bases, J shed 5 bases, and the junction held 7 bases outside the gene matches.

This chain uses TRBV18 with TRBJ1-5; D is ambiguous. Looked up from germline, CDR1 is KGHSH and CDR2 is LQKENI. This CDR3 has 15 residues. Trimming cost V 0 bases and J 8 bases, with 14 bases left between them. The CDR3, as DNA: TGTGCCAGCTCACCACCGTGGGGTCGGGGTGAGCCCCAGCATTTT. Encoded protein: CASSPPWGRGEPQHF.

This clone has just one count. The J gene is TRBJ2-1, the V gene TRBV27, with 15 bases identical to TRBD2. The CDR3 extends over 16 amino acids. Germline V lookup: CDR1 MNHEY, CDR2 SMNVEV (reference sequence). V trimming: 5 bases; J trimming: 6 bases; junction bases outside the gene matches: 5. In DNA, the CDR3 is TGTGCCAGCAGTCTCCGGACTAGCGGGGGGGCCAATGAGCAGTTCTTC. Its translation: CASSLRTSGGANEQFF.

The V call is TRBV10-3, the J call TRBJ2-5; TRBD1 matches 11 bases. V trimming: 6 bases; J trimming: 5 bases; junction bases outside the gene matches: 11. CDR1 is ENHRY and CDR2 is SYGVKD in the germline V gene. There are 16 residues in the CDR3. The CDR3 here is CAIRPMGQGDSETQYF. The CDR3 DNA is TGTGCCATCAGACCGATGGGACAGGGGGATTCGGAGACCCAGTACTTC.

V is TRBV11-3 and J is TRBJ1-2, with D possibly matching TRBD1 (6 bases). Trimming pared 4 bases from V and 8 bases from J, leaving 11 bases between. The CDR3 runs to 12 residues. Looked up from germline, CDR1 is SGHNT and CDR2 is YENEEA. The CDR3 is CASSSGTLGYTF. Here the CDR3 DNA reads TGTGCCAGCAGCTCGGGGACACTGGGCTACACCTTC.

This clone was counted a few times. The chain carries TRBV28 and TRBJ2-2, with TRBD2 identical over 9 bases. This CDR3 contains 17 residues. Germline V gene data show CDR1 as MDHEN and CDR2 as SYDVKM. Germline trimming cut 2 bases from V and 5 bases from J; bases unmatched to any gene: 9. The DNA for the CDR3 is TGTGCCAGCAGTTTAGAGTGGCTAGCGGGGTTTACCGGGGAGCTGTTTTTT. Protein sequence: CASSLEWLAGFTGELFF.

This clone was seen more than once but under ten times. J is TRBJ1-6 and V is TRBV7-9; D is unclear. Germline lookup yields CDR1 SEHNR and CDR2 FQNEAQ (reference sequence). The CDR3 covers 11 residues. V lost 2 bases and J lost 14, with 7 bases in between. CDR3 protein: CASSLNQALHF. The CDR3 DNA reads TGTGCCAGCAGCTTAAATCAGGCCCTCCACTTT.

This chain connects TRBV6-6 to TRBJ1-5, with TRBD1 identical over 9 bases. The CDR3 totals 14 residues. J was trimmed by 7 bases and V by 4 bases; bases with no gene match: 5. The V gene's germline CDR1 is MNHNY and CDR2 SVGAGI (reference sequence). The CDR3 region has the DNA TGTGCCAGCAGTTGGCTACAGGGGGCCCAGCCCCAGCATTTT. Translated: CASSWLQGAQPQHF.

CDR3 sequence: CASSAPPQGGTYGYTF. CDR3 sequence (DNA): TGTGCCAGCAGCGCCCCCCCCCAGGGTGGAACCTATGGCTACACCTTC. The J gene is TRBJ1-2, the V gene TRBV7-8; D is possibly TRBD1 (5 bases). V was trimmed by 5 bases and J by 4 bases, leaving 20 bases between them. The CDR3 has 16 amino acids. Per germline, CDR1 SGHVS and CDR2 FQNEAQ.

The genes are TRBV7-2 and TRBJ1-5, with a weak D call TRBD1 (6 bases). The CDR3 is 13 amino acids. V shed 5 bases and J shed 4 bases, with 9 bases lying between them. Per the germline V gene, CDR1 is SGHTA and CDR2 is FQGNSA. CDR3 sequence: CASSTDRNQPQHF. As DNA, the CDR3 is TGTGCCAGCAGCACGGACAGAAATCAGCCCCAGCATTTT.